This record covers a single TCR beta chain. The protocol was immunoSEQ multiplex PCR, while the TCRdb copy is restricted to in-frame clones and leaves out a portion. In the table there are roughly 64,000 clones, 75% to 95% of which are singletons. This sample was taken from a study of OX40 agonist ivuxolimab in advanced cancers. The wider study: Patients received ivuxolimab, an intravenous treatment, every 2 weeks at 0.01 to 10 mg/kg. Mean age around 60 years, range roughly 20 to 85; roughly 80% male. Prior anti-PD-1, anti-PD-L1 or anti-CTLA-4 therapy was allowed; roughly 40% had some.

V was clipped by 6 bases and J by 6 bases; unmatched bases: 8. The CDR3 covers 15 residues. Per germline, CDR1 MNHNY and CDR2 SVGAGI (reference sequence). The starting material was CD4+ or CD8+ T cells sorted from blood, obtained in a trial of the OX40 agonist ivuxolimab. The chain uses TRBV6-6 and TRBJ2-7, with 13 bases identical to TRBD2. The TCR comes from an adult with an advanced solid tumor such as melanoma, head and neck, liver or kidney cancer. CDR3 amino acids: CASSPLAGGLSEQYF. The CDR3 DNA reads TGTGCCAGCAGCCCACTAGCGGGAGGGCTCTCCGAGCAGTACTTC.